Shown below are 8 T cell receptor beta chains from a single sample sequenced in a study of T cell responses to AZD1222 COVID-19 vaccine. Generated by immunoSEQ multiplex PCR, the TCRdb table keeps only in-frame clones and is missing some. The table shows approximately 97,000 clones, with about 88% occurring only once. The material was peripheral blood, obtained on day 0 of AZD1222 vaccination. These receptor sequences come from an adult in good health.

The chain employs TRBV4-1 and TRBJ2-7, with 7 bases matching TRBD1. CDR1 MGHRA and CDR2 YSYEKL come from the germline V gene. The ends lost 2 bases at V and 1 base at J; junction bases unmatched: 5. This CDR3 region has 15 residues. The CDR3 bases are TGCGCCAGCAGCCAACATCCCAGGGGGTCCTACGAGCAGTACTTC. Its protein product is CASSQHPRGSYEQYF.

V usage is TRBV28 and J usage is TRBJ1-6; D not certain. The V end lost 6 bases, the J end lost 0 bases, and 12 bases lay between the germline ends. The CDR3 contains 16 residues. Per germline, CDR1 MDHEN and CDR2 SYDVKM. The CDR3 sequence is CASRPWGSSYNSPLHF. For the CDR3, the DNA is TGTGCCAGCAGACCATGGGGAAGCTCCTATAATTCACCCCTCCACTTT.

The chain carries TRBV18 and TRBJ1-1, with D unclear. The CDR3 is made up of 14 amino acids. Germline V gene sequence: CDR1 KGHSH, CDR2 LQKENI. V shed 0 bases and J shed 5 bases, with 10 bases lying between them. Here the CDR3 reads CASSPPSLGTEAFF. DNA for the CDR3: TGTGCCAGCTCACCACCCTCTCTGGGGACTGAAGCTTTCTTT.

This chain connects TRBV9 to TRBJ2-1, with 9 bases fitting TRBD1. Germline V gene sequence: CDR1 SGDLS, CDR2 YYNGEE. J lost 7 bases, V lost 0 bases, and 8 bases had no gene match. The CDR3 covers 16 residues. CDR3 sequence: CASSVAGFGTGNEQFF. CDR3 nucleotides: TGTGCCAGCAGCGTAGCCGGTTTTGGGACAGGGAATGAGCAGTTCTTC.

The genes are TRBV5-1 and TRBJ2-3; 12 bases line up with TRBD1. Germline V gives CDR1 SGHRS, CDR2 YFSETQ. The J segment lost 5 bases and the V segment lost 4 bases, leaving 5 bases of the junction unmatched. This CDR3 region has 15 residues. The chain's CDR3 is CASSLGQGAGDTQYF. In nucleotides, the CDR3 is TGCGCCAGCAGCCTGGGACAGGGGGCTGGAGATACGCAGTATTTT.

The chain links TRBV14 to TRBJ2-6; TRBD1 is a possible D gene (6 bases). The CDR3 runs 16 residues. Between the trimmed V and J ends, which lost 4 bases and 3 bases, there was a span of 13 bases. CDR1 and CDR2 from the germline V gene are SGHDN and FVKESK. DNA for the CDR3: TGTGCCAGCAGCCTAGGGAACAGGGTTGGGGCCAACGTCCTGACTTTC. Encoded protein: CASSLGNRVGANVLTF. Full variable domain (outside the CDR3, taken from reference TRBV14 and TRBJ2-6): EAGVTQFPSHSVIEKGQTVTLRCDPISGHDNLYWYRRVMGKEIKFLLHFVKESKQDESGMPNNRFLAERTGGTYSTLKVQPAELEDSGVYFCASSLGNRVGANVLTFGAGSRLTVL.

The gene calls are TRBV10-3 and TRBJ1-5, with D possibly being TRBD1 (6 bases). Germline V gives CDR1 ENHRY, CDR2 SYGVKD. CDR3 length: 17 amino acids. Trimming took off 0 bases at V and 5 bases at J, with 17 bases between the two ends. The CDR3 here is CAISESGRGGIHQPQHF. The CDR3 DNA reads TGTGCCATCAGTGAGTCTGGCAGGGGAGGAATCCATCAGCCCCAGCATTTT.

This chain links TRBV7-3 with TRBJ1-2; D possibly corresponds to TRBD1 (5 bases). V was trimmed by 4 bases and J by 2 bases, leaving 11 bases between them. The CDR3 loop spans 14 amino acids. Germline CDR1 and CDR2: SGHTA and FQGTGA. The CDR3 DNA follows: TGTGCCAGCAGCTCCCCGGGGGAAAACTATGGCTACACCTTC. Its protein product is CASSSPGENYGYTF.